One sample yielded the 17 T cell receptor beta chains listed below, sequenced in a study of blood T cell repertoires in COVID-19. TCRdb's table, derived via immunoSEQ multiplex PCR, lists solely in-frame clones and lacks some. The sample comprises approximately 140,000 clones, roughly 85% of which are singletons, and approximately 8% rests with the top ten. Material for sequencing was peripheral blood. The receptors were gathered from a woman between 55 and 75 years old with COVID-19, enrolled during active disease.

The rearrangement uses TRBV10-2 and TRBJ2-3; 15 nucleotides agree with TRBD2. Germline V CDR1 and CDR2: WSHSY, SAAADI. The ends lost 2 bases at V and 5 bases at J; junction bases unmatched: 8. The CDR3 is 18 amino acids. Here the CDR3 DNA reads TGCGCCAGCAGTGAGGAAGGGGGGACTAGCGGGGGGAAAGATACGCAGTATTTT. Its translation is CASSEEGGTSGGKDTQYF.

The gene calls are TRBV9 and TRBJ1-2; D perhaps matches TRBD1 (5 bases). The V end lost 4 bases, the J end lost 4 bases, and 17 bases lay between the germline ends. Germline loops: CDR1 SGDLS, CDR2 YYNGEE. The CDR3 covers 15 residues. The CDR3 nucleotides read TGTGCCAGCAGCCCCGGGGGGGAACCCCTCTATGGCTACACCTTC. Translating it yields CASSPGGEPLYGYTF.

The chain is built from TRBV2 and TRBJ1-2; D perhaps matches TRBD1 (5 bases). The CDR3 has 13 residues. Per germline, CDR1 SNHLY and CDR2 FYNNEI. Trimming stripped 4 bases from V and 5 bases from J, with 11 bases between. The CDR3 coding sequence is TGTGCCAGCAGTGGAACAGGCCGGTATGGCTACACCTTC. Translation: CASSGTGRYGYTF.

The V gene is TRBV12-3 or TRBV12-4, the J gene TRBJ2-5; D unresolved. CDR3 size: 12 residues. V lost 4 bases and J 7 bases, leaving 10 bases between the germline ends. CDR3 coding DNA: TGTGCCAGCAGTTCAAGCATCGGGACCCAGTACTTC. Translation gives CASSSSIGTQYF.

CDR3 residues: CASSPPSQVHKGEQYF. CDR3 DNA: TGTGCCAGCTCACCACCGTCCCAGGTCCATAAAGGCGAGCAGTACTTC. The chain links TRBV18 to TRBJ2-7, with no clear D. This CDR3 is 16 amino acids long. In germline, CDR1 is KGHSH, CDR2 LQKENI. Trimming left V 0 bases short and J 6 bases short, with 18 bases between.

The chain is built from TRBV7-2 and TRBJ1-2, with 7 bases fitting TRBD1. Germline CDR1 is SGHTA and CDR2 is FQGNSA. This CDR3 spans 19 amino acids. V lost 1 base to trimming and J lost 4 bases; unmatched junction nucleotides: 18. CDR3 DNA sequence: TGTGCCAGCAGCTTAGACCGACAGGGATCTTCTGAATTTACCTATGGCTACACCTTC. Translating gives CASSLDRQGSSEFTYGYTF.

The V and J genes are TRBV24-1 and TRBJ1-2, with TRBD1 matching 9 bases. The V and J ends lost 2 bases and 8 bases, in that order; junction bases with no gene match: 8. The CDR3 loop spans 15 amino acids. Germline loops: CDR1 KGHDR, CDR2 SFDVKD. This CDR3 is CATSDSRTGEGGYTF. The CDR3 bases are TGTGCCACCAGTGATTCAAGGACAGGGGAGGGAGGCTACACCTTC.

This clone occurred a few times. The chain couples TRBV28 to TRBJ1-6; 8 nucleotides line up with TRBD1. The CDR3 totals 14 residues. CDR1 MDHEN and CDR2 SYDVKM come from the germline V gene. V trimming: 5 bases; J trimming: 7 bases; junction bases outside the gene matches: 4. The chain's CDR3 is CASSNRGRNSPLHF. The DNA of the CDR3 is TGTGCCAGCAGTAACAGGGGGAGGAATTCACCCCTCCACTTT.

The CDR3 protein is CASSFYGANVLTF. In nucleotides, the CDR3 is TGTGCCAGCAGTTTTTATGGGGCCAACGTCCTGACTTTC. V and J are TRBV12-3 or TRBV12-4 and TRBJ2-6, with D hard to call. Deletions cut 3 bases from V and 3 bases from J, with 3 bases between. CDR3 size: 13 residues.

This chain uses TRBV4-1 with TRBJ2-3; a weak D match, TRBD1 (6 bases). V was shortened by 0 bases and J by 0 bases, with 10 bases between the two germline ends. The length of the CDR3 is 16 residues. The germline V gene has CDR1 MGHRA and CDR2 YSYEKL. DNA of the CDR3: TGCGCCAGCAGCCAAGAGGACAGCACTAGCACAGATACGCAGTATTTT. Encoded protein: CASSQEDSTSTDTQYF.

The chain is built from TRBV7-2 and TRBJ2-7; D not certain. CDR1 and CDR2 (germline): SGHTA, FQGNSA. V lost 2 bases and J 2 bases, leaving 7 bases between the germline ends. The CDR3 spans 13 residues. The CDR3 sequence is CASSLTETYEQYF. In DNA, the CDR3 is TGTGCCAGCAGCTTAACGGAGACCTACGAGCAGTACTTC.

The V and J genes are TRBV27 and TRBJ1-2, with 7 bases lining up with TRBD1. V lost 5 bases to trimming and J lost 3 bases; unmatched junction nucleotides: 3. CDR1 is MNHEY, CDR2 SMNVEV, per germline (reference sequence). CDR3 length equals 13 residues. DNA for the CDR3: TGTGCCAGCAGTACCACAGGGGACTATGGCTACACCTTC. It translates to CASSTTGDYGYTF.

The rearrangement uses TRBV13 and TRBJ2-5; 14 nucleotides match TRBD2. CDR3 size: 17 residues. V lost 5 bases and J lost 5; bases outside the gene matches: 10. Germline-derived CDR1 and CDR2 are PRHDT and FYEKMQ (reference sequence). This CDR3 is CASSLQTSGGARETQYF. CDR3 bases: TGTGCCAGCAGCCTCCAGACTAGCGGGGGGGCTAGGGAGACCCAGTACTTC.

The rearrangement joins TRBV6-5 to TRBJ1-2; 8 bases map to TRBD1. J was trimmed by 10 bases and V by 2 bases; bases with no gene match: 6. This CDR3 has 13 residues. CDR1 is MNHEY, CDR2 SVGAGI, per germline. CDR3 sequence (DNA): TGTGCCAGCAGTTACCCCAGGGGGCAGGACTACACCTTC. Its protein product is CASSYPRGQDYTF.

Regarding this clone: Mismatch with germline at one junction end may stem from a read error. The rearrangement links TRBV7-9 to TRBJ1-1; 9 nucleotides align to TRBD1. The CDR3 is made up of 15 amino acids. Germline V CDR1 and CDR2: SEHNR, FQNEAQ (reference sequence). The CDR3 reads CASSPKGQGNAEAFF. The CDR3, as DNA: TGTGCCAGCAGCCCTAAAGGACAGGGGAACGCTGAAGCTTTCTTT.

The chain recombines TRBV6-6 with TRBJ2-7; no reliable D call. Trimming cost V 0 bases and J 7 bases, with 4 bases left between them. Looked up from germline, CDR1 is MNHNY and CDR2 is SVGAGI (reference sequence). The CDR3 spans 11 residues. The CDR3 nucleotides read TGTGCCAGCAGTTACTCGGAGGAGCAGTACTTC. Translating it yields CASSYSEEQYF.

This rearrangement joins TRBV19 to TRBJ2-3; a possible D gene is TRBD2 (6 bases). Trimming took off 4 bases at V and 2 bases at J, with 13 bases between the two ends. The CDR3 consists of 15 residues. Germline CDR1 and CDR2: LNHDA and SQIVND (reference sequence). The CDR3 loop is CASSNGGLYTDTQYF. CDR3 DNA: TGTGCCAGTAGTAATGGGGGACTGTACACAGATACGCAGTATTTT.